Listed below are T cell receptor beta chains from one sample, sequenced in a study of T cell responses to AZD1222 COVID-19 vaccine. Sequencing used immunoSEQ multiplex PCR; TCRdb keeps in-frame clones, though not all of them. The sample holds about 140,000 clones; around 90% are singletons and the top ten take approximately 5.1%. Sequenced material: peripheral blood, taken 28 days after the second dose of the MenACWY control vaccine. Receptors originate from an adult who received the MenACWY meningococcal vaccine as a control. Both conserved end residues are part of each CDR3. Fields, in order: clone size, J gene, V gene, D gene, CDR3 DNA, CDR3 protein. The D gene is left open where the match is weak. Some rows have no size entry. The others give once, few or many, or a class for an expanded clone.

abundance: once; j_gene: TRBJ2-1; v_gene: TRBV11-3; d_gene: TRBD2; CDR3nt: TGTGCCAGCAGCTTAACTAGCGTGATCAATGAGCAGTTCTTC; CDR3aa: CASSLTSVINEQFF
abundance: NA; j_gene: TRBJ2-3; v_gene: TRBV9; d_gene: TRBD2; CDR3nt: TGTGCCAGCAGCGTAGCGGGTAGCGGGAGGGCCTCAGATACGCAGTATTTT; CDR3aa: CASSVAGSGRASDTQYF
abundance: NA; j_gene: TRBJ1-6; v_gene: TRBV24-1; d_gene: NA; CDR3nt: TGTGCCACCAGTGCAGGGGTCGGTTCACCCCTCCACTTT; CDR3aa: CATSAGVGSPLHF
abundance: NA; j_gene: TRBJ2-5; v_gene: TRBV10-3; d_gene: NA; CDR3nt: TGTGCCATCAGTGAATCGGCAAATCAAGAGACCCAGTACTTC; CDR3aa: CAISESANQETQYF
abundance: NA; j_gene: TRBJ2-3; v_gene: TRBV3-1/TRBV3-2; d_gene: NA; CDR3nt: TGTGCCAGCAGCCAAGGAAATACGCAGTATTTT; CDR3aa: CASSQGNTQYF
abundance: NA; j_gene: TRBJ2-7; v_gene: TRBV29-1; d_gene: NA; CDR3nt: TGCAGCGCCGAGAAATTAGAAACCTACGAGCAGTACTTC; CDR3aa: CSAEKLETYEQYF
abundance: NA; j_gene: TRBJ2-3; v_gene: TRBV4-3; d_gene: NA; CDR3nt: TGCGCCAGCAGCCAAGTTCGGCAGCACGATACGCAGTATTTT; CDR3aa: CASSQVRQHDTQYF
abundance: NA; j_gene: TRBJ1-2; v_gene: TRBV10-2; d_gene: NA; CDR3nt: TGCGCCAGCAGTGAGTCGTCTCCCAGGTTAAATGGCTACACCTTC; CDR3aa: CASSESSPRLNGYTF
abundance: NA; j_gene: TRBJ2-6; v_gene: TRBV7-9; d_gene: NA; CDR3nt: TGTGCCAGCATCGGGCAGGGCTTCCCTGGGGCCAACGTCCTGACTTTC; CDR3aa: CASIGQGFPGANVLTF
abundance: NA; j_gene: TRBJ2-1; v_gene: TRBV19; d_gene: NA; CDR3nt: TGTGCCAGTAGTTACTCCGGGGGGCCCTCCTACAATGAGCAGTTCTTC; CDR3aa: CASSYSGGPSYNEQFF
abundance: NA; j_gene: TRBJ2-1; v_gene: TRBV5-1; d_gene: NA; CDR3nt: TGCGCCAGCAGCTTGGAGCGCCTAACAGGTTATGAGCAGTTCTTC; CDR3aa: CASSLERLTGYEQFF
abundance: few; j_gene: TRBJ2-1; v_gene: TRBV7-8; d_gene: NA; CDR3nt: TGTGCCAGCAGCTTACTCAGGACAGACAATGAGCAGTTCTTC; CDR3aa: CASSLLRTDNEQFF
abundance: NA; j_gene: TRBJ1-1; v_gene: TRBV5-4; d_gene: TRBD1; CDR3nt: TGTGCCAGCAGCTTCGGGCAGGGGGTCGTAAACACTGAAGCTTTCTTT; CDR3aa: CASSFGQGVVNTEAFF
abundance: NA; j_gene: TRBJ2-5; v_gene: TRBV24-1; d_gene: NA; CDR3nt: TGTGCCACCAGCCAAACGTACGGTTCAGGTGAGACCCAGTACTTC; CDR3aa: CATSQTYGSGETQYF
abundance: NA; j_gene: TRBJ1-1; v_gene: TRBV19; d_gene: NA; CDR3nt: TGTGCCAGCCGAGGGGGGGGGCATGCGAACACTGAAGCTTTCTTT; CDR3aa: CASRGGGHANTEAFF
abundance: NA; j_gene: TRBJ1-1; v_gene: TRBV6-6; d_gene: TRBD1; CDR3nt: TGTGCCAGCAGTTACGTCCAGGGGGACACTGAAGCTTTCTTT; CDR3aa: CASSYVQGDTEAFF
abundance: NA; j_gene: TRBJ1-2; v_gene: TRBV28; d_gene: NA; CDR3nt: TGTGCCAGCATGTTTGTAGGGACCGCTAACTATGGCTACACCTTC; CDR3aa: CASMFVGTANYGYTF
abundance: NA; j_gene: TRBJ2-3; v_gene: TRBV7-2; d_gene: NA; CDR3nt: TGTGCCACCACACAGTCTATCCAGCGGGCCACCACAGATACGCAGTATTTT; CDR3aa: CATTQSIQRATTDTQYF
abundance: NA; j_gene: TRBJ1-2; v_gene: TRBV29-1; d_gene: NA; CDR3nt: TGCAGCGCGGGGGATTATTATGGCTACACCTTC; CDR3aa: CSAGDYYGYTF
abundance: many; j_gene: TRBJ2-6; v_gene: TRBV6-5; d_gene: NA; CDR3nt: TGTGCCAGCAGTTACTCGAACTCTGGGGCCAACGTCCTGACTTTC; CDR3aa: CASSYSNSGANVLTF
abundance: NA; j_gene: TRBJ2-1; v_gene: TRBV28; d_gene: TRBD2; CDR3nt: TGTGCCAGCAGTTTCCTCGGAGCGGGACGCTCCTACAATGAGCAGTTCTTC; CDR3aa: CASSFLGAGRSYNEQFF
abundance: NA; j_gene: TRBJ2-7; v_gene: TRBV7-9; d_gene: NA; CDR3nt: TGTGCCAGCAGCTTACCGATGTCCTACGAGCAGTACTTC; CDR3aa: CASSLPMSYEQYF
abundance: NA; j_gene: TRBJ1-1; v_gene: TRBV6-5; d_gene: NA; CDR3nt: TGTGCCAGCAGTTACGCAGAATCCCGGACTGAAGCTTTCTTT; CDR3aa: CASSYAESRTEAFF
abundance: NA; j_gene: TRBJ2-7; v_gene: TRBV3-1/TRBV3-2; d_gene: NA; CDR3nt: TGTGCCAGCAGCCCCAACCCGGGCGGATCCTACGAGCAGTACTTC; CDR3aa: CASSPNPGGSYEQYF
abundance: once; j_gene: TRBJ1-1; v_gene: TRBV6-6; d_gene: TRBD1; CDR3nt: TGTGCCAGCAGCCTTTCACCGGGACAGGGGATGCCTGAAGCTTTCTTT; CDR3aa: CASSLSPGQGMPEAFF
abundance: NA; j_gene: TRBJ2-3; v_gene: TRBV4-3; d_gene: TRBD1; CDR3nt: TGCGCCAGCAGCCAAGAACGCCAGGGGGGCACAGATACGCAGTATTTT; CDR3aa: CASSQERQGGTDTQYF
abundance: NA; j_gene: TRBJ2-1; v_gene: TRBV28; d_gene: TRBD2; CDR3nt: TGTGCCAGCCTGTTGGGGACGGGAGGGCGGAATGAGCAGTTCTTC; CDR3aa: CASLLGTGGRNEQFF
abundance: NA; j_gene: TRBJ1-2; v_gene: TRBV5-1; d_gene: NA; CDR3nt: TGCGCCAGCAGCTTGGGCCTGGGGGCGTCTAACTATGGCTACACCTTC; CDR3aa: CASSLGLGASNYGYTF
abundance: few; j_gene: TRBJ2-1; v_gene: TRBV7-9; d_gene: NA; CDR3nt: TGTGCCAGCAGCGCCCAGAACTCCTACAATGAGCAGTTCTTC; CDR3aa: CASSAQNSYNEQFF
abundance: NA; j_gene: TRBJ1-1; v_gene: TRBV4-2; d_gene: NA; CDR3nt: TGTGCCAGCAGCCAAGACGGCTGGGCTGAAGCTTTCTTT; CDR3aa: CASSQDGWAEAFF
abundance: NA; j_gene: TRBJ2-1; v_gene: TRBV11-1; d_gene: TRBD2; CDR3nt: TGTGCCAGCAGCTTAGGATCTAGCGGAATCAATGAGCAGTTCTTC; CDR3aa: CASSLGSSGINEQFF
abundance: NA; j_gene: TRBJ2-1; v_gene: TRBV28; d_gene: NA; CDR3nt: TGTGCCAGCAGTTTAGGGAATGAGCAGTTCTTC; CDR3aa: CASSLGNEQFF
abundance: NA; j_gene: TRBJ2-2; v_gene: TRBV18; d_gene: TRBD2; CDR3nt: TGTGCCAGCTCACTTGGTAGCGGGAGCGCCGGGGAGCTGTTTTTT; CDR3aa: CASSLGSGSAGELFF
abundance: NA; j_gene: TRBJ2-6; v_gene: TRBV11-3; d_gene: NA; CDR3nt: TGTGCCAGCAGCTTAGATGGGTCCTCTGGGGCCAACGTCCTGACTTTC; CDR3aa: CASSLDGSSGANVLTF
abundance: NA; j_gene: TRBJ1-5; v_gene: TRBV5-6; d_gene: TRBD1; CDR3nt: TGTGCCAGCAGCTCCGGGACAGGGGATTCGTGGCAGCCCCAGCATTTT; CDR3aa: CASSSGTGDSWQPQHF
abundance: NA; j_gene: TRBJ1-1; v_gene: TRBV11-3; d_gene: NA; CDR3nt: TGTGCCAGCAGCTCAAGGGGGGTTTCGACTGAAGCTTTCTTT; CDR3aa: CASSSRGVSTEAFF
abundance: NA; j_gene: TRBJ1-5; v_gene: TRBV6-6; d_gene: TRBD1; CDR3nt: TGTGCCAGCAGTTACTCCGGGACAGAGAATCAGCCCCAGCATTTT; CDR3aa: CASSYSGTENQPQHF
abundance: NA; j_gene: TRBJ2-6; v_gene: TRBV4-1; d_gene: NA; CDR3nt: TGCGCCAGCAGCCTGTTCCTCTCTGGGGCCAACGTCCTGACTTTC; CDR3aa: CASSLFLSGANVLTF
abundance: NA; j_gene: TRBJ1-4; v_gene: TRBV11-2; d_gene: NA; CDR3nt: TGTGCCAGCAGCGGCCGGGTAGAAAGGAGGGAAAAACTGTTTTTT; CDR3aa: CASSGRVERREKLFF
abundance: NA; j_gene: TRBJ2-1; v_gene: TRBV6-2/TRBV6-3; d_gene: TRBD2; CDR3nt: TGTGCCAGCAGTTCCCTCGCGGGACTAGCGGGGGGAAAGCAATACAATGAGCAGTTCTTC; CDR3aa: CASSSLAGLAGGKQYNEQFF
abundance: NA; j_gene: TRBJ2-2; v_gene: TRBV6-2/TRBV6-3; d_gene: TRBD2; CDR3nt: TGTGCCAGCAGCCCCTCTAGCGGGGGGGCCGGGGAGCTGTTTTTT; CDR3aa: CASSPSSGGAGELFF
abundance: once; j_gene: TRBJ2-2; v_gene: TRBV7-9; d_gene: TRBD1; CDR3nt: TGTGCCAGCAGCTTTACACAGGGGCTCGGCACCGGGGAGCTGTTTTTT; CDR3aa: CASSFTQGLGTGELFF
abundance: NA; j_gene: TRBJ2-7; v_gene: TRBV7-2; d_gene: TRBD1; CDR3nt: TGTGCCAGCAGCGCCCGGACAGGCTCCTACGAGCAGTACTTC; CDR3aa: CASSARTGSYEQYF
abundance: NA; j_gene: TRBJ2-3; v_gene: TRBV5-1; d_gene: TRBD2; CDR3nt: TGCGCCAGCAGCGCCCCTCCGGGACTAGCAAGAGATACGCAGTATTTT; CDR3aa: CASSAPPGLARDTQYF
abundance: NA; j_gene: TRBJ1-3; v_gene: TRBV4-3; d_gene: NA; CDR3nt: TGCGCCAGCAGCCAAGAAAGGGCGGGGGCCTCTGGAAACACCATATATTTT; CDR3aa: CASSQERAGASGNTIYF
abundance: NA; j_gene: TRBJ1-5; v_gene: TRBV19; d_gene: TRBD1; CDR3nt: TGTGCCAGTAGCCCGACAGGGGGAAATCAGCCCCAGCATTTT; CDR3aa: CASSPTGGNQPQHF
abundance: NA; j_gene: TRBJ2-3; v_gene: TRBV19; d_gene: TRBD2; CDR3nt: TGTGCCAGTACCGCCCTAGCGGGGGGTCTCACAGATACGCAGTATTTT; CDR3aa: CASTALAGGLTDTQYF
abundance: NA; j_gene: TRBJ2-3; v_gene: TRBV7-2; d_gene: NA; CDR3nt: TGTGCCAGCAGCTTGTCGCCAGATACGCAGTATTTT; CDR3aa: CASSLSPDTQYF
abundance: NA; j_gene: TRBJ1-2; v_gene: TRBV11-2; d_gene: NA; CDR3nt: TGTGCCAGCAGCCGTGGGTGGGCAGGGATCAACTATGGCTACACCTTC; CDR3aa: CASSRGWAGINYGYTF
abundance: NA; j_gene: TRBJ2-7; v_gene: TRBV13; d_gene: TRBD1; CDR3nt: TGTGCCAGCAGCCTCCGACAGGGGGACTACGAGCAGTACTTC; CDR3aa: CASSLRQGDYEQYF
abundance: NA; j_gene: TRBJ1-3; v_gene: TRBV7-9; d_gene: NA; CDR3nt: TGTGCCAGCAGCTTAGGGGCCGCGGACTCTGGAAACACCATATATTTT; CDR3aa: CASSLGAADSGNTIYF
abundance: NA; j_gene: TRBJ1-1; v_gene: TRBV10-3; d_gene: TRBD1; CDR3nt: TGTGCCATTAACCAGGGGGACACTGAAGCTTTCTTT; CDR3aa: CAINQGDTEAFF
abundance: NA; j_gene: TRBJ2-1; v_gene: TRBV12-3/TRBV12-4; d_gene: NA; CDR3nt: TGTGCCAGCAGTCCTCTAGCGCGGCAGTTCTTC; CDR3aa: CASSPLARQFF
abundance: NA; j_gene: TRBJ1-5; v_gene: TRBV19; d_gene: NA; CDR3nt: TGTGCCAGTACCGGACGGGGATATAATCAGCCCCAGCATTTT; CDR3aa: CASTGRGYNQPQHF
abundance: NA; j_gene: TRBJ2-6; v_gene: TRBV24-1; d_gene: NA; CDR3nt: TGTGCCACCAGTGATGACCGACGGAGGAGAGGTTTCGGGGTCTCTGGGGCCAACGTCCTGACTTTC; CDR3aa: CATSDDRRRRGFGVSGANVLTF
abundance: once; j_gene: TRBJ2-7; v_gene: TRBV7-9; d_gene: NA; CDR3nt: TGTGCCAGCAGCTTAGCGGGTAGCTACGAGCAGTACTTC; CDR3aa: CASSLAGSYEQYF
abundance: once; j_gene: TRBJ1-6; v_gene: TRBV20-1; d_gene: NA; CDR3nt: TGCAGTGCTAGGTGGGGTGCACCCCTCCACTTT; CDR3aa: CSARWGAPLHF
abundance: NA; j_gene: TRBJ2-5; v_gene: TRBV29-1; d_gene: TRBD2; CDR3nt: TGCAGCGGGACGCCGGGACTAGCGGTAGAGACCCAGTACTTC; CDR3aa: CSGTPGLAVETQYF